This TCR beta chain was observed in a study of T-cell memory formation after mild COVID-19. TCRdb passed the 5' RACE reads through MiXCR, listing each CDR3 protein once. The table lists about 300,000 distinct CDR3 sequences, just under 20% of them singletons. The length of the CDR3 is 13 residues. The germline CDR1 and CDR2 sequences are SGHRS and YFSETQ. V lost 5 bases, J lost 4 bases, and 12 bases lay in between. The TCR was taken from a man between 18 and 29 years old who had mild COVID-19 (a few samples of this study predate the infection). Cell type and time point are not known. The chain joins TRBV5-1 to TRBJ1-1; D unresolved. Sequencing was done on a sample of PBMCs or a T cell subset sorted from them (not recorded which). CDR3 nucleotides: TGCGCCAGCAGGACGGGGAGGATCACTGAAGCTTTCTTT. Encoded protein: CASRTGRITEAFF.